These 8 T cell receptor beta chains were all obtained from the same sample, sequenced in a study of T cell responses to AZD1222 COVID-19 vaccine. Some clones are missing from TCRdb's copy, which holds only in-frame ones; the method was immunoSEQ multiplex PCR. The sample contains some 100,000 clones, less than 90% of which appear only once. The sequenced sample was peripheral blood, obtained on day 0 of AZD1222 vaccination. These receptors came from an adult in good health.

The rearrangement links TRBV4-1 to TRBJ2-2; D not resolved. Looked up from germline, CDR1 is MGHRA and CDR2 is YSYEKL. The CDR3 contains 13 residues. V was trimmed by 1 base and J by 7 bases, leaving 7 bases between them. The CDR3 DNA follows: TGCGCCAGCAGCCAAGCGCGTGGCGGGGAGCTGTTTTTT. Its translation is CASSQARGGELFF.

V is TRBV6-5 and J is TRBJ1-5; possible D gene TRBD1, 5 bases. Germline CDR1 MNHEY, CDR2 SVGAGI. The CDR3 totals 14 residues. Trimming removed 7 bases at V and 6 bases at J, with 16 bases between. The CDR3 nucleotides read TGTGCCAGCACTTCCGCGGGACGTAGTCAGCCCCAGCATTTT. Translation gives CASTSAGRSQPQHF.

The gene calls are TRBV7-7 and TRBJ2-1, with 8 bases that match TRBD1. Germline lookup yields CDR1 SSHAT and CDR2 FNYEAQ (reference sequence). Trimming removed 5 bases from V and 9 bases from J; junction bases left unmatched: 6. This CDR3 contains 13 residues. The CDR3 loop is CASSPDREREQFF. In DNA, the CDR3 is TGTGCCAGCAGCCCGGACAGGGAGCGTGAGCAGTTCTTC.

The chain couples TRBV28 to TRBJ1-2; 9 nucleotides align to TRBD1. Germline V gene sequence: CDR1 MDHEN, CDR2 SYDVKM. This CDR3 is built from 15 residues. With 6 bases clipped from V and 3 bases from J, the junction kept 8 bases outside the gene matches. Written as DNA, the CDR3 is TGTGCCAGCAGGGGGCGGGACAGGGAATACTATGGCTACACCTTC. Its translation: CASRGRDREYYGYTF.

This clone is a singleton in its sample. The rearrangement joins TRBV28 to TRBJ1-2, with D perhaps matching TRBD1 (5 bases). V lost 7 bases to trimming and J lost 7 bases, with 16 bases between them. The CDR3 length is 13 residues. CDR1 and CDR2 (germline): MDHEN, SYDVKM. This CDR3 is CASTSHRGTGYTF. CDR3 bases: TGTGCCAGCACCTCCCACCGGGGGACTGGCTACACCTTC.

This chain connects TRBV7-9 to TRBJ2-7, with D perhaps matching TRBD2 (6 bases). V was cut by 6 bases and J by 2 bases, with 20 bases left in between. The CDR3 consists of 16 residues. In germline, CDR1 is SEHNR, CDR2 FQNEAQ (reference sequence). The DNA for the CDR3 is TGTGCCAGCAGTCCTCCGGGACTCCCATTAACCTACGAGCAGTACTTC. Translating gives CASSPPGLPLTYEQYF. Full variable domain (outside the CDR3, taken from reference TRBV7-9 and TRBJ2-7): DTGVSQNPRHKITKRGQNVTFRCDPISEHNRLYWYRQTLGQGPEFLTYFQNEAQLEKSRLLSDRFSAERPKGSFSTLEIQRTEQGDSAMYLCASSPPGLPLTYEQYFGPGTRLTVT.

This rearrangement joins TRBV14 to TRBJ2-5, with no clear D. V was clipped by 0 bases and J by 4 bases, with 9 bases between them. This CDR3 comprises 14 residues. CDR1 and CDR2 (germline): SGHDN, FVKESK. The CDR3 loop is CASSQDHWVETQYF. CDR3 DNA: TGTGCCAGCAGCCAAGATCACTGGGTAGAGACCCAGTACTTC. The full variable domain, with the rest looked up from reference TRBV14 and TRBJ2-5, is EAGVTQFPSHSVIEKGQTVTLRCDPISGHDNLYWYRRVMGKEIKFLLHFVKESKQDESGMPNNRFLAERTGGTYSTLKVQPAELEDSGVYFCASSQDHWVETQYFGPGTRLLVL.

V gene TRBV27 combines with J gene TRBJ1-1; D is possibly TRBD1 (5 bases). V lost 5 bases and J 0 bases, leaving 10 bases between the germline ends. The CDR3 runs 14 residues. Per germline, CDR1 MNHEY and CDR2 SMNVEV (reference sequence). The CDR3 region has the DNA TGTGCCAGCAGTCCGGGGACGGTGAACACTGAAGCTTTCTTT. Translated, it gives CASSPGTVNTEAFF.